The sequence of this TCR beta chain was determined in a study of blood T cell repertoires in COVID-19. At the level of the study: Researchers got acute and convalescent COVID-19 samples from the United States, Italy and Spain. From T cells, B-cell-depleted T cells, or PBMCs came the material, which was cDNA or gDNA.

This clone appeared once. Germline-derived CDR1 and CDR2 are LGHNA and YSLEER. V lost 1 base and J lost 4; bases outside the gene matches: 15. This CDR3 spans 19 amino acids. Original processing methods: Amplification of reference gene primers was used by the study to estimate nucleated cell counts. Profiled with immunoSEQ multiplex PCR; TCRdb holds only in-frame clones, not every one. The DNA was the basis for D and trimming; V, J and clone size are from that table. Here the sample spans under 300,000 clones, around 83% being singletons. The chain combines TRBV4-3 with TRBJ1-2; 10 positions agree with TRBD1. This receptor was taken from a woman in her late teens or twenties with acute or convalescent COVID-19. The sequencing input was peripheral blood. In nucleotides, the CDR3 is TGCGCCAGCAGCCAAGGGGTCGACAGGGGGCGCGCCTATGGCTATGGCTACACCTTC. The encoded protein is CASSQGVDRGRAYGYGYTF.